Presented here are 9 T cell receptor beta chains from one specimen sequenced in a study of shared clonotypes between healthy human individuals. Clones were read by immunoSEQ multiplex PCR, and TCRdb kept only the in-frame ones, dropping some. This table holds 2 million to 2.5 million clones, approximately 94% found once. The specimen was naive CD4+ T cells sorted from blood. Subset here: CD45RA+ positively selected. These receptors all come from a man aged 18 to 29 in good health.

This chain links TRBV5-6 with TRBJ2-1; D may correspond to TRBD1 or TRBD2 (5 bases each). V was shortened by 9 bases and J by 8 bases, with 12 bases between the two germline ends. This CDR3 spans 11 amino acids. Per the germline V gene, CDR1 is SGHDT and CDR2 is YYEEEE. The CDR3 bases are TGTGCCACCGGGGACCGGGATGAGCAGTTCTTC. This codes for CATGDRDEQFF.

On this clone itself: This same CDR3 is encoded by further DNA sequences in the sample. The chain links TRBV27 to TRBJ2-7; 8 nucleotides line up with TRBD2. Trimming removed 2 bases from V and 0 bases from J; junction bases left unmatched: 3. The CDR3 consists of 15 residues. Germline V CDR1 and CDR2: MNHEY, SMNVEV (reference sequence). CDR3 sequence: CASSLGLARSYEQYF. The CDR3 DNA is TGTGCCAGCAGTTTAGGACTAGCACGCTCCTACGAGCAGTACTTC.

As regards this clone: The same CDR3 can be traced to other DNA sequences in this sample. This chain links TRBV5-4 with TRBJ2-5; TRBD1 matches at 8 bases. Germline CDR1 reads SGHNT; CDR2 reads YYREEE (reference sequence). The CDR3 sequence is 14 residues long. The V and J ends lost 4 bases and 3 bases, in that order; junction bases with no gene match: 5. CDR3 DNA sequence: TGTGCCAGCAGCCCTCGGACAGGGAAAGAGACCCAGTACTTC. Translating it yields CASSPRTGKETQYF.

The rearrangement links TRBV7-2 to TRBJ2-1; no firm D call. From germline, CDR1 is SGHTA and CDR2 FQGNSA. The CDR3 is 14 amino acids. Deletions cut 0 bases from V and 4 bases from J, with 7 bases between. CDR3 sequence reads: CASSLAHQYNEQFF. The CDR3 nucleotides read TGTGCCAGCAGCTTAGCGCACCAGTACAATGAGCAGTTCTTC.

The chain combines TRBV6-1 with TRBJ1-5, with TRBD1 as a possible D gene (6 bases). The CDR3 is 14 amino acids. Trimming stripped 4 bases from V and 4 bases from J, with 11 bases between. The germline V gene encodes CDR1 MNHNS and CDR2 SASEGT. CDR3 DNA sequence: TGTGCCAGCAGTGTTGGGGGACAAAATCAGCCCCAGCATTTT. Translating it yields CASSVGGQNQPQHF.

The chain uses TRBV7-2 and TRBJ2-7, with a possible D match to TRBD2 (5 bases). V lost 3 bases to trimming and J lost 6 bases, with 9 bases between them. CDR3 length: 12 residues. Per the germline V gene, CDR1 is SGHTA and CDR2 is FQGNSA. The CDR3 bases are TGTGCCAGCAGCTTTGGGAGTGGCGAGCAGTACTTC. It yields the protein CASSFGSGEQYF.

In regard to this clone: Other DNA sequences in this sample translate to the same CDR3. The genes are TRBV5-6 and TRBJ2-5, with unresolved D. CDR3 length equals 11 residues. V lost 4 bases and J lost 2, with 3 bases in between. The V gene's germline CDR1 is SGHDT and CDR2 YYEEEE. CDR3 in DNA: TGTGCCAGCAGCCGACAAGAGACCCAGTACTTC. It is translated as CASSRQETQYF.

The CDR3 loop is CAWNGGSGYNEQFF. CDR3 nucleotides: TGTGCCTGGAACGGCGGGAGTGGCTACAATGAGCAGTTCTTC. The chain couples TRBV30 to TRBJ2-1; 7 bases line up with TRBD2. CDR3 length equals 14 residues. Losses at the gene ends were 4 bases for V and 3 bases for J; bases not matched to a gene: 6. Germline values: CDR1 GTSNPN, CDR2 SVGIG (reference sequence).

The chain has TRBV27 and TRBJ2-7; tentatively, D is TRBD1 or TRBD2 (5 bases each). Per germline, CDR1 MNHEY and CDR2 SMNVEV (reference sequence). Trimming took 3 bases from V and 5 from J, leaving 14 bases between them. The CDR3 covers 14 residues. This chain's CDR3 is CASSFYGARNEQYF. The DNA of the CDR3 is TGTGCCAGCAGTTTCTACGGGGCGAGAAACGAGCAGTACTTC.